This T cell receptor beta chain was observed in a study of tumor-infiltrating lymphocytes in primary liver carcinoma. This clonotype has just one count. The junction and the germline gene differ at one end; a read error may be behind it. Unsorted whole blood yielded the blood RNA, and germline DNA was also extracted. Priming with a constant-region primer yielded TCR beta cDNA from about 510 ng total RNA. Three-round nested multiplex PCR performed with slightly modified ARM-PCR produced the TCR beta libraries. Via MiXCR, TCRdb re-called the multiplex PCR reads, giving one row per CDR3 protein. The sample holds about 320,000 distinct CDR3 sequences, roughly three fifths seen once. The clonotype comes from a woman aged 25 to 39 with primary liver carcinoma and hepatitis B virus infection. The specimen was peripheral blood.

The CDR3 DNA follows: TGTGCGAGCAACTTGGGTGGTGGTGAGCAGTTCTTC. It yields the protein CASNLGGGEQFF. The V call is TRBV11-2, the J call TRBJ2-1; D uncertain. The CDR3 runs 12 residues. Germline assignment: CDR1 SGHAT and CDR2 FQNNGV.